Listed here are 9 T cell receptor beta chains from one sample, sequenced in a study of cytotoxic CD8 clonotypes in ibrutinib-treated CLL. Sequencing was performed with immunoSEQ multiplex PCR; in TCRdb, only in-frame clones are kept and a portion is missing. The table records more than 300,000 clones, around four fifths of them present only once. This sample comprised PBMCs, obtained before ibrutinib treatment. These receptors came from a human donor with chronic lymphocytic leukemia.

The sample holds one count of this clone. The V gene is TRBV18, the J gene TRBJ2-3; TRBD1 agrees at 9 bases. With V trimmed by 4 bases and J by 4 bases, 9 bases remained unmatched. In germline, CDR1 is KGHSH, CDR2 LQKENI. This CDR3 is built from 16 residues. The CDR3 DNA follows: TGTGCCAGCTCACGGACGTTGACAGGGGGATCAGATACGCAGTATTTT. It translates to CASSRTLTGGSDTQYF.

Only one count was recorded for this clone. The chain employs TRBV7-8 and TRBJ2-2; no reliable D call. CDR1 and CDR2 from the germline V gene are SGHVS and FQNEAQ. V dropped 2 bases and J dropped 7 bases, with 23 bases sitting between them. This CDR3 region has 18 residues. CDR3 sequence: CASSLKSWASARFGELFF. In DNA, the CDR3 is TGTGCCAGCAGCTTAAAGTCCTGGGCCAGCGCGCGTTTCGGGGAGCTGTTTTTT.

This clone was seen more than once but under ten times. CDR3 DNA: TGTGCCTACGGGGCGGCAGGCTACAATGAGCAGTTCTTC. This encodes CAYGAAGYNEQFF. This chain joins TRBV5-4 and TRBJ2-1; D could derive from TRBD1 or TRBD2 (5 bases each). CDR3 size: 13 residues. Germline CDR1 SGHNT, CDR2 YYREEE (reference sequence). V lost 10 bases and J 3 bases, leaving 14 bases between the germline ends.

The V gene is TRBV4-3, the J gene TRBJ1-1; D gene unclear. The CDR3 contains 16 residues. The V gene's germline CDR1 is LGHNA and CDR2 YSLEER. Deletions cut 0 bases from V and 1 base from J, with 12 bases between. CDR3 in amino acids: CASSQDLQLENTEAFF. The DNA for the CDR3 is TGCGCCAGCAGCCAAGATTTGCAGCTAGAGAACACTGAAGCTTTCTTT.

The chain is built from TRBV2 and TRBJ1-2; TRBD1 matches at 9 bases. The CDR3 contains 13 residues. Germline CDR1 and CDR2: SNHLY and FYNNEI. With 4 bases clipped from V and 8 bases from J, the junction kept 5 bases outside the gene matches. The CDR3: CASSAGTGLGYTF. The CDR3 region has the DNA TGTGCCAGCAGTGCAGGGACAGGGTTGGGCTACACCTTC.

The chain joins TRBV9 to TRBJ2-7; tentative D call: TRBD1 (5 bases). The CDR3 runs to 18 residues. V was cut by 4 bases and J by 5 bases, with 28 bases left in between. Germline V lookup: CDR1 SGDLS, CDR2 YYNGEE. The CDR3, as DNA: TGTGCCAGCAGCCCCTCCAGGTTGGACAAGCATACGATACACGAGCAGTACTTC. Amino acids: CASSPSRLDKHTIHEQYF.

V usage is TRBV7-6 and J usage is TRBJ2-1, with D possibly being TRBD2 (6 bases). V gave up 3 bases and J gave up 8 bases, with 17 bases separating them. The CDR3 contains 15 residues. Germline values: CDR1 SGHVS, CDR2 FNYEAQ. CDR3 DNA: TGTGCCAGCAGCTTTATGAGCGGGCCAACCGATGAGCAGTTCTTC. It is translated as CASSFMSGPTDEQFF.

In DNA, the CDR3 is TGTGCCAGCAGCTTCCCAGGGGTTAGGTGGGAGACCCAGTACTTC. Its translation is CASSFPGVRWETQYF. The rearrangement uses TRBV7-2 and TRBJ2-5; possible D gene TRBD1, 6 bases. Germline V CDR1 and CDR2: SGHTA, FQGNSA. This CDR3 spans 15 amino acids. Trimming cost V 3 bases and J 5 bases, with 16 bases left between them. Looking up the rest from reference TRBV7-2 and TRBJ2-5 gives the full variable domain: GAGVSQSPSNKVTEKGKDVELRCDPISGHTALYWYRQSLGQGLEFLIYFQGNSAPDKSGLPSDRFSAERTGGSVSTLTIQRTQQEDSAVYLCASSFPGVRWETQYFGPGTRLLVL.

The V call is TRBV10-3, the J call TRBJ2-3; no reliable D call. CDR3 length: 16 residues. Looked up from germline, CDR1 is ENHRY and CDR2 is SYGVKD. The ends were cut back, 0 bases at V and 1 base at J, with 11 bases in the middle. DNA of the CDR3: TGTGCCATCAGTGAGTCTGTTAATGAGGGCACAGATACGCAGTATTTT. As protein: CAISESVNEGTDTQYF.